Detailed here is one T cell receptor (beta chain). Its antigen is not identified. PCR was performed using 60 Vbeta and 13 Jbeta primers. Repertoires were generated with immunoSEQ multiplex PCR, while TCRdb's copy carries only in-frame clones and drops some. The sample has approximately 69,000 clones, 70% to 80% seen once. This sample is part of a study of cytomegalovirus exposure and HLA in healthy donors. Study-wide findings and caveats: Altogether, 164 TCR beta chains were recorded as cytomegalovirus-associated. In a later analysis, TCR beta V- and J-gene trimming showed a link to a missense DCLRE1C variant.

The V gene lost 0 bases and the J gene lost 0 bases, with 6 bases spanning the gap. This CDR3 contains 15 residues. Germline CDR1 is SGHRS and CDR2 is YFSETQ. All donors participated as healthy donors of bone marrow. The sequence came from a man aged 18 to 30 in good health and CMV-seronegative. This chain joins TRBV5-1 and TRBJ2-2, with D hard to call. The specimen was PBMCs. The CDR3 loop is CASSLDIPNTGELFF. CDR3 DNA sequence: TGCGCCAGCAGCTTGGACATACCGAACACCGGGGAGCTGTTTTTT.